This TCR beta chain is from a study of STAT5B mutations in CD4+ large granular lymphocyte leukemia. CDR1 and CDR2 from the germline V gene are KGHSH and LQKENI. Trimming removed 0 bases from V and 4 bases from J; junction bases left unmatched: 4. This CDR3 is built from 15 residues. Study observations and caveats: Without putative leukemic clones, patient CD4-sorted repertoires remained more clonal than healthy CD4+ repertoires. No patients shared main leukemic clonotypes, though roughly 27% appeared at low frequency elsewhere. 8/27 top patient clones versus 2/35 control clones were TRBV06-family.

In the original processing: Productive clonotypes were detectable down to 2.59 x 10-5 frequency. Here immunoSEQ multiplex PCR was the method, and the copy in TCRdb shows in-frame clones only, minus some. Clonal size and the V and J genes are those of that table, whereas D and trimming came from the DNA. The data show 30,000 to 40,000 clones, about 80% seen once. As concerns this clone: Its cognate antigen is unknown.

This receptor was taken from a human donor in good health. The rearrangement uses TRBV18 and TRBJ2-7; 9 positions agree with TRBD2. Sample: CD4+ T cells from blood buffy coats. In DNA, the CDR3 is TGTGCCAGCTCACCACCTAGCGGGAGTAGGTACGAGCAGTACTTC. Translation gives CASSPPSGSRYEQYF. The full variable domain, with the rest looked up from reference TRBV18 and TRBJ2-7, is NAGVMQNPRHLVRRRGQEARLRCSPMKGHSHVYWYRQLPEEGLKFMVYLQKENIIDESGMPKERFSAEFPKEGPSILRIQQVVRGDSAAYFCASSPPSGSRYEQYFGPGTRLTVT.